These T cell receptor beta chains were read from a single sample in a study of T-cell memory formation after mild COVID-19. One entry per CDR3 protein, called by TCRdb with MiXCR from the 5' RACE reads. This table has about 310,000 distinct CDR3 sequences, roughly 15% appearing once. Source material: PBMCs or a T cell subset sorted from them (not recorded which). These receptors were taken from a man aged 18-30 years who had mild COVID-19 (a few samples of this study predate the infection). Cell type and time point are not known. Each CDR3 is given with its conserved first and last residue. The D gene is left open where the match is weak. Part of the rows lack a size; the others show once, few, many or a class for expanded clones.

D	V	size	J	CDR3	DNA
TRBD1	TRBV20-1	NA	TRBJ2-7	CSASHRGYEQYF	TGCAGTGCTAGCCACAGGGGTTACGAGCAGTACTTC
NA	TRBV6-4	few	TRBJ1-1	CASSVSLNTEAFF	TGTGCCAGCAGTGTTTCTTTGAACACTGAAGCTTTCTTT
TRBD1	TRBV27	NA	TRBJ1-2	CASGTGDHYGYTF	TGTGCCAGTGGGACAGGGGATCACTATGGCTACACCTTC
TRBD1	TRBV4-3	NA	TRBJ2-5	CASSRFTGGQTQYF	TGCGCCAGCAGCCGATTTACAGGGGGCCAGACCCAGTACTTC
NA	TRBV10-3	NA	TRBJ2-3	CAISESIGPDTQYF	TGTGCCATCAGTGAGTCGATTGGTCCAGATACGCAGTATTTT
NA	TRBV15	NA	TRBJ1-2	CATSGTWGPNYGYTF	TGTGCCACCAGCGGTACGTGGGGGCCTAACTATGGCTACACCTTC
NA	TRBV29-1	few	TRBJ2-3	CSAPGGTDTQYF	TGCAGCGCCCCCGGGGGCACAGATACGCAGTATTTT
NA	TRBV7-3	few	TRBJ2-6	CASSQRDNSGANVLTF	TGTGCCAGCAGCCAAAGAGACAACTCTGGGGCCAACGTCCTGACTTTC
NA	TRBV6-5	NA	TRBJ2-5	CASSQAEETQYF	TGTGCCAGCAGCCAGGCGGAAGAGACCCAGTACTTC
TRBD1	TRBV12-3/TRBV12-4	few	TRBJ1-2	CASSIDRDRVRGYTF	TGTGCCAGCAGCATAGACCGGGACAGGGTGCGTGGCTACACCTTC
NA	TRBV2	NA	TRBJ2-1	CASSEDFRRDEQFF	TGTGCCAGCAGTGAAGACTTCCGGCGGGATGAGCAGTTCTTC
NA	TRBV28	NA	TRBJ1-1	CASSSSWTGNTEAFF	TGTGCCAGCAGTTCGTCTTGGACGGGAAACACTGAAGCTTTCTTT
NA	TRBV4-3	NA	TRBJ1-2	CASSQVPGYGYTF	TGCGCCAGCAGCCAAGTTCCAGGCTATGGCTACACCTTC
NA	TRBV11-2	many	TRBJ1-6	CASSLGPSGGSPLHF	TGTGCCAGCAGCTTAGGACCGTCGGGCGGCTCACCCCTCCACTTT
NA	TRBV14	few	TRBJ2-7	CASSQGLRGEQYF	TGTGCCAGCAGCCAAGGTCTTAGAGGCGAGCAGTACTTC
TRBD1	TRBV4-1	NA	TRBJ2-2	CASRPTGTGHTGELFF	TGCGCCAGCAGACCGACCGGGACAGGGCACACCGGGGAGCTGTTTTTT
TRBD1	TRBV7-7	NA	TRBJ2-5	CASSVDRGHGETQYF	TGTGCTAGCAGCGTAGACAGGGGGCACGGGGAGACCCAGTACTTC
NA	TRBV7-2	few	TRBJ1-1	CASSQNREIWTEAFF	TGTGCCAGCAGCCAGAACAGGGAGATATGGACTGAAGCTTTCTTT
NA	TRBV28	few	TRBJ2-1	CASSFDSSYEQFF	TGTGCCAGCAGTTTCGACAGTTCTTATGAGCAGTTCTTC
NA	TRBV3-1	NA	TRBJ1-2	CASSQTGRDSWYGYTF	TGTGCCAGCAGCCAAACGGGACGGGACTCTTGGTATGGCTACACCTTC
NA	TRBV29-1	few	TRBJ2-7	CSVALGPSYEQYF	TGCAGCGTTGCCCTCGGGCCCTCCTACGAGCAGTACTTC
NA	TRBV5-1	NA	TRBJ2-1	CASSFWAGNEQFF	TGCGCCAGCAGCTTCTGGGCCGGGAATGAGCAGTTCTTC
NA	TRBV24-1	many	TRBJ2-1	CATSDSGTPGANEQFF	TGTGCCACCAGTGACTCCGGGACTCCCGGGGCCAATGAGCAGTTCTTC
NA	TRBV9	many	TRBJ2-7	CASSVAYSGLEQYF	TGTGCCAGCAGCGTAGCCTACTCGGGGCTCGAGCAGTACTTC
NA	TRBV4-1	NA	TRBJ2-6	CASSQSGTLYGGANVLTF	TGCGCCAGCAGCCAATCCGGGACACTTTACGGTGGGGCCAACGTCCTGACTTTC
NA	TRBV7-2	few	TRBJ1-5	CASSLGLSNQPQHF	TGTGCCAGCAGCTTAGGGCTCAGCAATCAGCCCCAGCATTTT
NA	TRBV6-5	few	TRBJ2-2	CASSHFTGELFF	TGTGCCAGCAGTCACTTCACCGGGGAGCTGTTTTTT
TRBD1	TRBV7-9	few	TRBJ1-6	CASSGVGTGDSPLHF	TGTGCCAGCAGCGGCGTGGGGACAGGGGATTCACCCCTCCACTTT
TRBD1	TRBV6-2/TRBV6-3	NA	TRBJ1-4	CASSPRGAEEKLFF	TGTGCCAGCAGCCCCAGGGGGGCCGAAGAAAAACTGTTTTTT
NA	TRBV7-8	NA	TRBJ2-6	CASSPRSGTGANVLTF	TGTGCCAGCAGTCCGAGGTCCGGCACTGGGGCCAACGTCCTGACTTTC
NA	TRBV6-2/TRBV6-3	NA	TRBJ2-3	CASSNGLGDTQYF	TGTGCCAGCAGTAACGGACTGGGCGATACGCAGTATTTT
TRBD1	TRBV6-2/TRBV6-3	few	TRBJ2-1	CASSYSWGQGAYEQFF	TGTGCCAGCAGTTACTCGTGGGGACAGGGGGCCTATGAGCAGTTCTTC
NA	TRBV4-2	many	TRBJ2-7	CASSQDPGATEQYF	TGTGCCAGCAGCCAAGATCCAGGGGCTACCGAGCAGTACTTC
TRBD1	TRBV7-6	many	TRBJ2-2	CASSPGTGRNTGELFF	TGTGCCAGCAGCCCCGGGACAGGGAGGAACACCGGGGAGCTGTTTTTT
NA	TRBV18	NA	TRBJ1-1	CASSPSRPGFTEAFF	TGTGCCAGCTCACCATCGAGGCCGGGATTCACTGAAGCTTTCTTT
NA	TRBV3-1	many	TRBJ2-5	CASSQEGRRETQYF	TGTGCCAGCAGCCAAGAGGGCAGGAGGGAGACCCAGTACTTC
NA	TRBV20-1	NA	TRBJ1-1	CSARGATEAFF	TGCAGTGCTAGAGGAGCCACTGAAGCTTTCTTT
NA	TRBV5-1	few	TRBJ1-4	CASSLGDRVLNEKLFF	TGCGCCAGCAGCTTGGGCGATCGGGTCCTTAATGAAAAACTGTTTTTT
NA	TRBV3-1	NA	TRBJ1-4	CASSQDGRSNEKLFF	TGTGCCAGCAGCCAAGACGGCAGGAGTAACGAAAAACTGTTTTTT
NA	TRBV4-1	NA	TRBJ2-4	CASSQDSFGSVNIQYF	TGCGCCAGCAGCCAAGATTCGTTTGGGTCCGTAAACATTCAGTACTTC
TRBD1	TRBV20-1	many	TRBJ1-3	CSATEVAGGGWASGNTIYF	TGCAGTGCCACCGAAGTCGCAGGGGGCGGATGGGCCTCTGGAAACACCATATATTTT
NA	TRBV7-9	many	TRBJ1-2	CASSLAGGYGYTF	TGTGCCAGCAGCTTAGCAGGGGGCTATGGCTACACCTTC